One sample yielded the 30 T cell receptor beta chains listed below, sequenced in a study of blood T cells in healthy people across ages. The use of a sample-barcoded 5' primer and a J-beta primer mix characterized a second PCR of roughly 6 to 11 cycles. A single record per CDR3 protein comes from TCRdb applying MiXCR to the 5' RACE reads. The sample includes 800,000 to 900,000 distinct CDR3 sequences, under 80% seen only once; the top ten take around 30%. The sequenced sample consisted of blood. These receptors were taken from a man aged 25 to 45 in good health.

The chain combines TRBV10-3 with TRBJ1-6; no clear D. Germline CDR1 ENHRY, CDR2 SYGVKD. Trimming removed 0 bases at V and 0 bases at J, with 6 bases between. CDR3 length: 16 amino acids. The CDR3 DNA is TGTGCCATCAGTGAGTCGATCGTCTCCTATAATTCACCCCTCCACTTT. Translated, it gives CAISESIVSYNSPLHF.

This clonotype showed up just a few times. This chain links TRBV6-5 with TRBJ2-7, with 7 bases lining up with TRBD1. Losses at the gene ends were 6 bases for V and 1 base for J; bases not matched to a gene: 6. This CDR3 has 14 amino acids. From germline, CDR1 is MNHEY and CDR2 SVGAGI. The CDR3 DNA is TGTGCCAGCAGCTACAACAGGGGATCCTACGAGCAGTACTTC. It translates to CASSYNRGSYEQYF.

The CDR3 protein is CASKLARTSVADTQYF. The CDR3 DNA reads as TGTGCCAGCAAGCTAGCTAGGACTAGCGTCGCAGATACGCAGTATTTT. The chain recombines TRBV7-2 with TRBJ2-3, with 9 positions matching TRBD2. The ends lost 7 bases at V and 4 bases at J; junction bases unmatched: 12. This CDR3 has 16 residues. The germline V gene has CDR1 SGHTA and CDR2 FQGNSA.

The chain links TRBV6-2 or TRBV6-3 to TRBJ2-3; a weak D match, TRBD2 (6 bases). CDR3 size: 14 residues. CDR1 and CDR2 (germline): MNHEY, SVGEGT. Trimming removed 2 bases at V and 1 base at J, with 7 bases between. The CDR3 DNA reads as TGTGCCAGCAGTTACGCTAGCGGCACAGATACGCAGTATTTT. As protein: CASSYASGTDTQYF.

The genes are TRBV20-1 and TRBJ2-7; the D call may be TRBD1 or TRBD2 (6 bases each). Germline V gives CDR1 DFQATT, CDR2 SNEGSKA (reference sequence). V dropped 0 bases and J dropped 0 bases, with 15 bases sitting between them. This CDR3 is 16 amino acids long. CDR3 residues: CSARDEGSGASYEQYF. DNA for the CDR3: TGCAGTGCTAGAGATGAGGGGTCGGGGGCCTCCTACGAGCAGTACTTC.

This clonotype appeared a few times. The V gene is TRBV4-1, the J gene TRBJ2-5; unclear D gene. The J call may be mistaken, given a closer DNA end match to TRBJ2-7. Germline CDR1 MGHRA, CDR2 YSYEKL. The CDR3 spans 12 residues. The CDR3: CASSRDMYEQYF. CDR3 in DNA: TGCGCCAGCAGCCGAGACATGTACGAGCAGTACTTC.

CDR3 sequence (DNA): TGCAGCGTCACAGGGGGGGCGAGCACAGATACGCAGTATTTT. Protein sequence: CSVTGGASTDTQYF. The rearrangement uses TRBV29-1 and TRBJ2-3; tentatively, D is TRBD1 (8 bases). V gave up 6 bases and J gave up 0 bases, with 13 bases separating them. This CDR3 comprises 14 residues. CDR1 is SQVTM and CDR2 is ANQGSEA in the germline V gene.

The chain employs TRBV2 and TRBJ2-1, with D possibly matching TRBD1 (6 bases). The V and J ends lost 3 bases and 1 base respectively, with 10 bases between them. The CDR3 totals 15 residues. Germline lookup yields CDR1 SNHLY and CDR2 FYNNEI. CDR3 DNA sequence: TGTGCCAGCAGTGATTGGGACACATCCTACAATGAGCAGTTCTTC. This codes for CASSDWDTSYNEQFF.

This clonotype showed up just once. This may come from a read error, since a much larger clone is one base off. The chain joins TRBV7-2 to TRBJ1-2; a possible D gene is TRBD1 (6 bases). Germline V lookup: CDR1 SGHTA, CDR2 FQGNSA. This CDR3 contains 14 residues. CDR3 nucleotide sequence: TGTGCCGGCAGCTTCTACAGGGTTGGCTATGGCTACACCTTC. Residues: CAGSFYRVGYGYTF.

The chain uses TRBV15 and TRBJ2-5; D call uncertain. Trimming took off 3 bases at V and 5 bases at J, with 13 bases between the two ends. The CDR3 spans 14 residues. Germline V gene lookup returns CDR1 LNHNV and CDR2 YYDKDF (reference sequence). Written as DNA, the CDR3 is TGTGCCACCAGCAGCTCCCCCGTGTTTGAGACCCAGTACTTC. It translates to CATSSSPVFETQYF.

The chain employs TRBV7-3 and TRBJ2-3; TRBD1 aligns across 12 bases. The length of the CDR3 is 16 residues. V was pared by 5 bases and J by 3 bases, with 6 bases of the junction left unmatched. In germline, CDR1 is SGHTA, CDR2 FQGTGA. The CDR3 coding sequence is TGTGCCAGCAGCCCAGGGACAGGGGGCTCGACAGATACGCAGTATTTT. It translates to CASSPGTGGSTDTQYF.

The chain is built from TRBV5-5 and TRBJ2-5, with D perhaps TRBD1 (6 bases). V lost 1 base to trimming and J lost 4 bases, with 14 bases between them. Per germline, CDR1 SGHKS and CDR2 YYEKEE (reference sequence). This CDR3 has 15 amino acids. The CDR3 bases are TGTGCCAGCAGCTTGTTCGATACCAGGGGAGAGACCCAGTACTTC. It specifies CASSLFDTRGETQYF.

The V gene is TRBV29-1, the J gene TRBJ2-1, with D possibly TRBD2 on 5 matching bases. Deletions cut 8 bases from V and 7 bases from J, with 21 bases between. The germline V gene encodes CDR1 SQVTM and CDR2 ANQGSEA. CDR3 length equals 14 residues. DNA of the CDR3: TGCAGCACGAGGGCCTTATTAGGATATAATGAGCAGTTCTTC. It yields the protein CSTRALLGYNEQFF.

The chain employs TRBV29-1 and TRBJ2-5, with D tentatively TRBD2 (6 bases). The CDR3 runs 13 residues. Germline-derived CDR1 and CDR2 are SQVTM and ANQGSEA. Trimming shortened V by 7 bases and J by 1 base, and 13 bases separated the two germline ends. This chain's CDR3 is CSATGLTQETQYF. The CDR3, as DNA: TGCAGCGCCACGGGACTTACCCAAGAGACCCAGTACTTC.

CDR3 residues: CASSYETGGDTDTQYF. The CDR3 DNA follows: TGCGCCAGCAGCTACGAAACAGGGGGCGACACAGATACGCAGTATTTT. The chain links TRBV4-3 to TRBJ2-3; 9 nucleotides line up with TRBD1. Germline values: CDR1 LGHNA, CDR2 YSLEER. Germline trimming cut 5 bases from V and 2 bases from J; bases unmatched to any gene: 8. The CDR3 has 16 residues.

The CDR3 DNA reads as TGTGCCAGCAGCTTGGATAGGGAGCGGTACAAAAACATTCAGTACTTC. Translation: CASSLDRERYKNIQYF. The chain combines TRBV5-6 with TRBJ2-4; D is possibly TRBD2 (5 bases). Germline assignment: CDR1 SGHDT and CDR2 YYEEEE. CDR3 length equals 16 residues. Trimming took 0 bases from V and 3 from J, leaving 13 bases between them.

With respect to this clonotype: A junction boundary mismatches the germline segment, possibly from a read error. The chain has TRBV20-1 and TRBJ2-7; D might be TRBD1 or TRBD2, each matching 6 bases. Germline CDR1 DFQATT, CDR2 SNEGSKA (reference sequence). CDR3 length: 18 residues. The CDR3 nucleotides are TGCAGCGCTAGCGTATACACAGGGATTCGGCCCAACTCCTACGAGCAGTACTTC. This encodes CSASVYTGIRPNSYEQYF.

V is TRBV7-9 and J is TRBJ2-7, with a tentative D call TRBD1 (6 bases). Germline lookup yields CDR1 SEHNR and CDR2 FQNEAQ (reference sequence). Trimming took 7 bases from V and 10 from J, leaving 20 bases between them. This CDR3 spans 13 amino acids. Here the CDR3 reads CASTPWTANSQYF. CDR3 coding DNA: TGTGCCAGCACGCCCTGGACAGCGAATTCCCAGTACTTC.

This chain uses TRBV4-3 with TRBJ1-4; the D gene is possibly TRBD1 (6 bases). V shed 5 bases and J shed 7 bases, with 17 bases lying between them. This CDR3 has 15 residues. Germline V gene sequence: CDR1 LGHNA, CDR2 YSLEER. The CDR3 sequence is CASSSQGDVVEKLFF. CDR3 nucleotides: TGCGCCAGCAGCTCACAGGGAGATGTCGTTGAAAAACTGTTTTTT.

The chain has TRBV6-2 or TRBV6-3 and TRBJ2-1; 9 nucleotides agree with TRBD2. Per the germline V gene, CDR1 is MNHEY and CDR2 is SVGEGT. V shed 0 bases and J 8 bases; nucleotides not matched to a gene: 5. The CDR3 runs 15 residues. Written as DNA, the CDR3 is TGTGCCAGCAGTTACTCGCGGGGGGGCCTCCATGAGCAGTTCTTC. The encoded protein is CASSYSRGGLHEQFF.

This chain uses TRBV6-2 or TRBV6-3 with TRBJ2-7; D is possibly TRBD2 (6 bases). This CDR3 contains 15 residues. Between the trimmed V and J ends, which lost 5 bases and 0 bases, there was a span of 14 bases. Germline V lookup: CDR1 MNHEY, CDR2 SVGEGT. CDR3 nucleotide sequence: TGTGCCAGCAGTAAAGACCCTAGCGACTCCTACGAGCAGTACTTC. Translation gives CASSKDPSDSYEQYF.

The V call is TRBV20-1, the J call TRBJ2-5; 14 bases fit TRBD2. The germline CDR1 and CDR2 sequences are DFQATT and SNEGSKA (reference sequence). The CDR3 runs to 16 residues. The V and J ends lost 1 base and 4 bases, in that order; junction bases with no gene match: 5. CDR3 sequence: CSARGGLAGATETQYF. The CDR3 bases are TGCAGTGCTAGAGGGGGACTAGCGGGGGCCACAGAGACCCAGTACTTC.

CDR3 in DNA: TGTGCCAGCAGTTTACCGGGACTAGTGGCGCAGTATTTT. Protein sequence: CASSLPGLVAQYF. The V gene is TRBV12-3 or TRBV12-4, the J gene TRBJ2-3; 8 bases match TRBD2. After removal of 2 bases from V and 10 bases from J, the junction contained 5 bases not matched to a gene. This CDR3 has 13 amino acids.

In regard to this clonotype: This could be a read error, since a much larger clone is one nucleotide away. This chain connects TRBV4-2 to TRBJ1-2; TRBD1 aligns across 12 bases. This CDR3 is built from 15 residues. Germline V gene data show CDR1 as LGHNA and CDR2 as YNFKEQ. The CDR3 DNA sequence: TGTGCCGGCAGCCCAAACCGGGACAGGGGGCGAGGCTACACCTTC. Translating it yields CAGSPNRDRGRGYTF.

This rearrangement joins TRBV20-1 to TRBJ2-7; 8 bases align to TRBD2. V trimming: 0 bases; J trimming: 0 bases; junction bases outside the gene matches: 10. Germline V gives CDR1 DFQATT, CDR2 SNEGSKA (reference sequence). The CDR3 consists of 17 residues. The CDR3 region has the DNA TGCAGTGCTAGAGATCACCGGACTAGCAGTATCTCCTACGAGCAGTACTTC. Translation gives CSARDHRTSSISYEQYF.

This sequence joins TRBV2 and TRBJ2-5; no reliable D call. Trimming removed 4 bases from V and 7 bases from J, with 13 bases in between. Per the germline V gene, CDR1 is SNHLY and CDR2 is FYNNEI. CDR3 size: 13 residues. CDR3 in DNA: TGTGCCAGCAGTGGTCAGACCTCCGGGACCCAGTACTTC. The encoded protein is CASSGQTSGTQYF.

The chain links TRBV2 to TRBJ2-1; weak D call: TRBD1 (6 bases). CDR3 length: 16 amino acids. Trimming removed 3 bases from V and 7 bases from J, with 19 bases in between. The V gene's germline CDR1 is SNHLY and CDR2 FYNNEI. CDR3 sequence: CASSDYGQSTRNEQFF. DNA for the CDR3: TGTGCCAGCAGTGATTATGGACAGAGTACAAGGAATGAGCAGTTCTTC.

CDR3 DNA sequence: TGCAGTGCTAGATCTCCCGGGACTAGCGGGGTCACAGATACGCAGTATTTT. Its translation is CSARSPGTSGVTDTQYF. The rearrangement links TRBV20-1 to TRBJ2-3; TRBD2 matches at 13 bases. V was clipped by 2 bases and J by 2 bases; unmatched bases: 7. Germline V lookup: CDR1 DFQATT, CDR2 SNEGSKA (reference sequence). The CDR3 has 17 residues.

V gene TRBV7-2 combines with J gene TRBJ2-1; the D gene is possibly TRBD1 (6 bases). The CDR3 has 17 residues. Trimming took off 5 bases at V and 0 bases at J, with 17 bases between the two ends. In germline, CDR1 is SGHTA, CDR2 FQGNSA. This CDR3 reads CASSLKMTGPSYNEQFF. CDR3 in DNA: TGTGCCAGCAGCCTTAAAATGACAGGCCCCTCCTACAATGAGCAGTTCTTC.

This clonotype was observed at least ten times. The chain links TRBV7-2 to TRBJ2-5, with D hard to call. V lost 0 bases and J 5 bases, leaving 4 bases between the germline ends. The V gene's germline CDR1 is SGHTA and CDR2 FQGNSA. CDR3 length: 12 residues. This chain's CDR3 is CASSLAVETQYF. Written as DNA, the CDR3 is TGTGCCAGCAGCTTAGCGGTGGAGACCCAGTACTTC.